A selection of T cell receptor beta chains follows, all from one sample in a study of post-analysis software for immune sequencing data. TCRdb analysed the PCR reads with MiXCR anew, one entry per CDR3 protein. This repertoire shows some 690,000 distinct CDR3 sequences, approximately 59% found once; its top ten account for approximately 10%. Sequenced: blood. Receptors originate from a girl aged 2 to 9 with multiple sclerosis. Both conserved end residues are part of each CDR3. The order of the fields is D gene, V gene, clone size, J gene, CDR3 protein, CDR3 DNA. D genes are given only for firm matches. The size of a clone is reported for some rows only, either as once, few or many, or as a class for expanded clones.

d_call: -
v_call: TRBV29-1
clone_size: -
j_call: TRBJ2-3
cdr3_aa: CSVEDPVISVDTQYF
cdr3_nt: TGCAGCGTTGAAGATCCGGTAATCAGTGTAGATACGCAGTATTTT

d_call: -
v_call: TRBV10-3
clone_size: -
j_call: TRBJ1-5
cdr3_aa: CAISVGAHSNQPQHF
cdr3_nt: TGTGCCATCAGTGTGGGGGCACATAGCAATCAGCCCCAGCATTTT

d_call: -
v_call: TRBV20-1
clone_size: -
j_call: TRBJ2-7
cdr3_aa: CSATPGLYEQYF
cdr3_nt: TGCAGTGCTACACCGGGGCTCTACGAGCAGTACTTC

d_call: -
v_call: TRBV7-2
clone_size: -
j_call: TRBJ1-2
cdr3_aa: CASSVGRLDRNTF
cdr3_nt: TGTGCCAGCTCTGTGGGCAGGCTCGACCGAAACACCTTC

d_call: -
v_call: TRBV18
clone_size: few
j_call: TRBJ1-1
cdr3_aa: CASSPTGWNTEAFF
cdr3_nt: TGTGCCAGCTCACCCACAGGCTGGAACACTGAAGCTTTCTTT

d_call: -
v_call: TRBV5-1
clone_size: -
j_call: TRBJ2-3
cdr3_aa: CASSLPPGHTRTPTDTQYF
cdr3_nt: TGCGCCAGCAGCTTGCCTCCGGGACACACGCGAACCCCCACAGATACGCAGTATTTT

d_call: TRBD2
v_call: TRBV2
clone_size: few
j_call: TRBJ2-3
cdr3_aa: CASRPTSGSDTQYF
cdr3_nt: TGTGCCAGCAGACCCACTAGCGGCTCAGATACGCAGTATTTT

d_call: TRBD2
v_call: TRBV6-4
clone_size: -
j_call: TRBJ2-3
cdr3_aa: CASSPGTSDTDTQYF
cdr3_nt: TGTGCCAGCAGCCCCGGGACTAGCGACACAGATACGCAGTATTTT

d_call: -
v_call: TRBV12-3/TRBV12-4
clone_size: -
j_call: TRBJ2-5
cdr3_aa: CASSLGRHETQYF
cdr3_nt: TGTGCCAGCAGTTTAGGACGGCACGAGACCCAGTACTTC

d_call: TRBD1
v_call: TRBV7-8
clone_size: -
j_call: TRBJ2-1
cdr3_aa: CASSLFGGQYNEQFF
cdr3_nt: TGTGCCAGCAGCTTATTTGGGGGACAGTACAATGAGCAGTTCTTC